This is a list of T cell receptor beta chains from one sample in a study of cytotoxic CD8 clonotypes in ibrutinib-treated CLL. Profiled with immunoSEQ multiplex PCR; TCRdb holds only in-frame clones, not every one. The repertoire holds about 160,000 clones, with roughly 80% as singletons. The source material was PBMCs, sampled after 24 months of ibrutinib treatment. The source is a human donor with chronic lymphocytic leukemia. Both conserved end residues are part of each CDR3. Fields, in order: V gene, D gene, clone size, J gene, CDR3 protein, CDR3 DNA. D genes are given only for firm matches. Some rows mark clone size as missing; the rest say once, few, many or name a class of expanded clone.

V gene: TRBV7-2
D gene: TRBD1
clone size: NA
J gene: TRBJ1-4
CDR3 protein: CASSWTGGNEKLFF
CDR3 DNA: TGTGCCAGCAGCTGGACAGGGGGTAATGAAAAACTGTTTTTT

V gene: TRBV6-1
D gene: TRBD2
clone size: few
J gene: TRBJ2-1
CDR3 protein: CATSGTSGRAIEQFF
CDR3 DNA: TGTGCCACCTCCGGGACTAGCGGGAGGGCCATTGAGCAGTTCTTC

V gene: TRBV5-5
D gene: NA
clone size: NA
J gene: TRBJ1-1
CDR3 protein: CASSANTEAFF
CDR3 DNA: TGTGCCAGCAGCGCGAACACTGAAGCTTTCTTT

V gene: TRBV28
D gene: TRBD1
clone size: NA
J gene: TRBJ1-1
CDR3 protein: CASSLGTGYRGSEAFF
CDR3 DNA: TGTGCCAGCAGTTTAGGGACAGGCTATAGAGGGTCTGAAGCTTTCTTT

V gene: TRBV7-8
D gene: NA
clone size: NA
J gene: TRBJ1-5
CDR3 protein: CASSLGAIYNQPQHF
CDR3 DNA: TGTGCCAGCAGCTTAGGGGCTATTTACAATCAGCCCCAGCATTTT

V gene: TRBV5-1
D gene: NA
clone size: NA
J gene: TRBJ1-4
CDR3 protein: CASSWIPDSLNEKLFF
CDR3 DNA: TGCGCCAGCAGCTGGATCCCTGACAGCCTTAATGAAAAACTGTTTTTT

V gene: TRBV7-2
D gene: NA
clone size: NA
J gene: TRBJ2-7
CDR3 protein: CASSRQQGYEQYF
CDR3 DNA: TGTGCCAGCAGCCGACAACAGGGTTACGAGCAGTACTTC

V gene: TRBV2
D gene: NA
clone size: NA
J gene: TRBJ1-1
CDR3 protein: CASSEGPGALLMNTEAFF
CDR3 DNA: TGTGCCAGCAGTGAGGGTCCAGGGGCTCTTCTCATGAACACTGAAGCTTTCTTT

V gene: TRBV6-5
D gene: NA
clone size: NA
J gene: TRBJ1-1
CDR3 protein: CASTRDNLNTEAFF
CDR3 DNA: TGTGCCAGCACCCGGGACAACCTTAACACTGAAGCTTTCTTT

V gene: TRBV6-4
D gene: NA
clone size: NA
J gene: TRBJ1-2
CDR3 protein: CASSDSKRATGYTF
CDR3 DNA: TGTGCCAGCAGTGACTCGAAAAGGGCCACGGGCTACACCTTC

V gene: TRBV7-3
D gene: NA
clone size: NA
J gene: TRBJ2-7
CDR3 protein: CASSLPGESYEQYF
CDR3 DNA: TGTGCCAGCAGCTTACCGGGAGAGTCCTACGAGCAGTACTTC

V gene: TRBV10-3
D gene: TRBD1
clone size: NA
J gene: TRBJ1-5
CDR3 protein: CAISESGQASNQPQHF
CDR3 DNA: TGTGCCATCAGTGAGTCGGGACAGGCTAGCAATCAGCCCCAGCATTTT

V gene: TRBV7-8
D gene: NA
clone size: NA
J gene: TRBJ1-2
CDR3 protein: CASSLRTASYGYTF
CDR3 DNA: TGTGCCAGCAGCTTAAGAACAGCCAGCTATGGCTACACCTTC

V gene: TRBV7-9
D gene: TRBD1
clone size: NA
J gene: TRBJ2-7
CDR3 protein: CASSHRGQSDYEQYF
CDR3 DNA: TGTGCCAGCAGCCACAGGGGCCAGTCAGACTACGAGCAGTACTTC

V gene: TRBV29-1
D gene: NA
clone size: NA
J gene: TRBJ1-1
CDR3 protein: CSVEGKSYEAFF
CDR3 DNA: TGCAGCGTTGAAGGCAAGAGCTATGAAGCTTTCTTT

V gene: TRBV29-1
D gene: TRBD1
clone size: NA
J gene: TRBJ1-2
CDR3 protein: CSAGQGGAYGYTF
CDR3 DNA: TGCAGCGCCGGACAGGGGGGAGCCTATGGCTACACCTTC

V gene: TRBV6-5
D gene: TRBD1
clone size: NA
J gene: TRBJ1-2
CDR3 protein: CASNRQGARDGYTF
CDR3 DNA: TGTGCCAGCAACCGACAGGGGGCGAGGGATGGCTACACCTTC

V gene: TRBV5-4
D gene: NA
clone size: NA
J gene: TRBJ2-2
CDR3 protein: CASSFDSRGGELFF
CDR3 DNA: TGTGCCAGCAGCTTTGACTCCCGGGGCGGGGAGCTGTTTTTT

V gene: TRBV7-8
D gene: NA
clone size: NA
J gene: TRBJ1-2
CDR3 protein: CASSQQNHANYGYTF
CDR3 DNA: TGTGCCAGCAGCCAGCAGAATCACGCTAACTATGGCTACACCTTC

V gene: TRBV28
D gene: NA
clone size: once
J gene: TRBJ1-5
CDR3 protein: CASSLIPITGGQIPDQPQHF
CDR3 DNA: TGTGCCAGCAGTTTAATCCCTATTACGGGGGGCCAGATTCCAGATCAGCCCCAGCATTTT

V gene: TRBV4-1
D gene: NA
clone size: NA
J gene: TRBJ1-1
CDR3 protein: CASSQDQTGWNTEAFF
CDR3 DNA: TGCGCCAGCAGCCAAGATCAAACAGGGTGGAACACTGAAGCTTTCTTT

V gene: TRBV5-6
D gene: NA
clone size: NA
J gene: TRBJ2-7
CDR3 protein: CASSPGGSSYEQYF
CDR3 DNA: TGTGCCAGCAGCCCTGGGGGGAGCTCCTACGAGCAGTACTTC

V gene: TRBV28
D gene: NA
clone size: NA
J gene: TRBJ2-3
CDR3 protein: CASSPQLSTDTQYF
CDR3 DNA: TGTGCCAGCAGTCCCCAGCTGAGCACAGATACGCAGTATTTT

V gene: TRBV28
D gene: NA
clone size: NA
J gene: TRBJ2-4
CDR3 protein: CASSLEEGAKNIQYF
CDR3 DNA: TGTGCCAGCAGTTTAGAAGAGGGGGCCAAAAACATTCAGTACTTC

V gene: TRBV5-8
D gene: NA
clone size: NA
J gene: TRBJ1-2
CDR3 protein: CASTLRQSIAF
CDR3 DNA: TGTGCCAGCACCCTAAGGCAGTCCATCGCCTTC

V gene: TRBV27
D gene: NA
clone size: NA
J gene: TRBJ2-3
CDR3 protein: CASSYRARTDTQYF
CDR3 DNA: TGTGCCAGCAGTTACCGCGCGCGCACAGATACGCAGTATTTT

V gene: TRBV7-2
D gene: NA
clone size: NA
J gene: TRBJ2-1
CDR3 protein: CASSLNRGAPGDEQFF
CDR3 DNA: TGTGCCAGCAGCTTAAATAGAGGGGCCCCCGGGGATGAGCAGTTCTTC

V gene: TRBV18
D gene: NA
clone size: NA
J gene: TRBJ2-3
CDR3 protein: CASSPRSQGGNTQYF
CDR3 DNA: TGTGCCAGCTCACCACGGAGTCAGGGGGGGAATACGCAGTATTTT

V gene: TRBV7-7
D gene: NA
clone size: NA
J gene: TRBJ2-7
CDR3 protein: CASSSGPQTSYEQYF
CDR3 DNA: TGTGCTAGCAGCTCAGGGCCCCAAACCTCCTACGAGCAGTACTTC

V gene: TRBV7-2
D gene: NA
clone size: NA
J gene: TRBJ2-2
CDR3 protein: CASSSAYAGELFF
CDR3 DNA: TGTGCCAGCAGCTCCGCATACGCCGGGGAGCTGTTTTTT

V gene: TRBV7-2
D gene: NA
clone size: NA
J gene: TRBJ2-7
CDR3 protein: CASSLDRQYEQYF
CDR3 DNA: TGTGCCAGCAGCTTAGACCGCCAGTACGAGCAGTACTTC

V gene: TRBV6-5
D gene: TRBD2
clone size: NA
J gene: TRBJ2-1
CDR3 protein: CASSYVAGGNEQFF
CDR3 DNA: TGTGCCAGCAGTTACGTAGCGGGGGGGAATGAGCAGTTCTTC

V gene: TRBV7-7
D gene: NA
clone size: NA
J gene: TRBJ1-1
CDR3 protein: CASSSALNTEAFF
CDR3 DNA: TGTGCCAGCAGCTCGGCCCTGAACACTGAAGCTTTCTTT

V gene: TRBV6-5
D gene: NA
clone size: NA
J gene: TRBJ1-2
CDR3 protein: CASSAGDRRAGYTF
CDR3 DNA: TGTGCCAGCAGTGCGGGTGACAGACGGGCCGGCTACACCTTC

V gene: TRBV7-3
D gene: NA
clone size: NA
J gene: TRBJ1-2
CDR3 protein: CASSPQIGGGYTF
CDR3 DNA: TGTGCCAGCAGCCCCCAGATAGGGGGAGGCTACACCTTC

V gene: TRBV11-2
D gene: NA
clone size: NA
J gene: TRBJ2-7
CDR3 protein: CASSRDRRDEQYF
CDR3 DNA: TGTGCCAGCAGCCGCGACAGGCGGGACGAGCAGTACTTC

V gene: TRBV4-2
D gene: NA
clone size: NA
J gene: TRBJ2-5
CDR3 protein: CASSPPGQETQYF
CDR3 DNA: TGTGCCAGCAGCCCCCCGGGACAAGAGACCCAGTACTTC

V gene: TRBV7-2
D gene: NA
clone size: NA
J gene: TRBJ2-1
CDR3 protein: CASIRDRTLNEQFF
CDR3 DNA: TGTGCCAGCATTCGGGACCGGACACTAAATGAGCAGTTCTTC

V gene: TRBV5-1
D gene: NA
clone size: NA
J gene: TRBJ1-1
CDR3 protein: CASSNGIGAGDTEAFF
CDR3 DNA: TGCGCCAGCAGCAACGGGATCGGGGCGGGTGACACTGAAGCTTTCTTT

V gene: TRBV7-2
D gene: NA
clone size: NA
J gene: TRBJ2-5
CDR3 protein: CASSLPGSRAQETQYF
CDR3 DNA: TGTGCCAGCAGCTTACCGGGGAGCCGGGCGCAAGAGACCCAGTACTTC

V gene: TRBV28
D gene: TRBD1
clone size: NA
J gene: TRBJ2-1
CDR3 protein: CASSSPRGGNGEQFF
CDR3 DNA: TGTGCCAGCAGTTCCCCCCGAGGGGGCAACGGTGAGCAGTTCTTC

V gene: TRBV11-2
D gene: NA
clone size: NA
J gene: TRBJ1-3
CDR3 protein: CASSLYISVASGNTIYF
CDR3 DNA: TGTGCCAGCAGCTTATATATATCGGTAGCCTCTGGAAACACCATATATTTT

V gene: TRBV27
D gene: NA
clone size: NA
J gene: TRBJ2-1
CDR3 protein: CASNPLSPRSSYNEQFF
CDR3 DNA: TGTGCCAGCAACCCCTTGTCCCCCCGATCTTCCTACAATGAGCAGTTCTTC

V gene: TRBV7-2
D gene: TRBD1
clone size: NA
J gene: TRBJ1-2
CDR3 protein: CASSFRTGRADGYTF
CDR3 DNA: TGTGCCAGCAGCTTTAGGACAGGGAGAGCGGACGGCTACACCTTC

V gene: TRBV21-1
D gene: NA
clone size: NA
J gene: TRBJ1-1
CDR3 protein: CASSKDRMCSLGPLAYTEAFF
CDR3 DNA: TGTGCCAGCAGCAAAGACCGCATGTGTTCCTTGGGCCCCCTGGCCTACACTGAAGCTTTCTTT